Sequencing of this T cell receptor beta chain was carried out in a study of response to subunit inactivated influenza vaccine. Each CDR3 protein is one row after TCRdb ran MiXCR on the RT-PCR reads. The sample lists 200,000 to 250,000 distinct CDR3 sequences, 9.5% to 15% occurring once. Germline V gene sequence: CDR1 DFQATT, CDR2 SNEGSKA (reference sequence). This CDR3 has 14 amino acids. Trimming cost V 5 bases and J 0 bases, with 14 bases left between them. This clonotype has at least ten counts. Its antigen is not known. Study results and caveats: The study's authors posited that every seasonal influenza vaccination enlists few new T cells.

The TCR was taken from a middle-aged man who received an inactivated influenza vaccine. This chain links TRBV20-1 with TRBJ2-7; D is tentatively TRBD1 or TRBD2 (5 bases each). The material sequenced was non-naive T cells sorted from PBMCs, taken around 14 days before vaccination. The DNA for the CDR3 is TGCAGTGCTCGCACCAGGGACCACTCCTACGAGCAGTACTTC. Translated: CSARTRDHSYEQYF.